Listed here are 7 T cell receptor beta chains from one sample, sequenced in a study of Ad26.COV2.S vaccination and SARS-CoV-2 variants. Noted treatment: 15 to 20 received Ad26.COV2.S at low or high dose, single or two shots; 5 received placebo; per-sample allocation not given. All samples were drawn on day 63, counting from the first vaccine or placebo injection. The repertoire was sequenced with immunoSEQ multiplex PCR; TCRdb's copy has only in-frame clones and lacks some. The sample lists around 270,000 clones, around 85% occurring once. The specimen comprised peripheral blood, sampled in a trial of Ad26.COV2.S vaccine versus placebo. The receptors derive from a person aged 18 to 65 who received the Ad26.COV2.S COVID-19 vaccine or a placebo.

J is TRBJ1-1 and V is TRBV28, with D tentatively TRBD1 (6 bases). CDR1 is MDHEN, CDR2 SYDVKM, per germline. The V end was cut by 7 bases, the J end by 1 base, with 10 bases between. The CDR3 is 13 residues long. The CDR3 region has the DNA TGTGCCAGCACCGGGACACCGAACACTGAAGCTTTCTTT. Its translation: CASTGTPNTEAFF.

This chain's CDR3 is CASTPPGQPNYGYTF. CDR3 sequence (DNA): TGTGCCAGCACCCCTCCCGGACAGCCTAACTATGGCTACACCTTC. The rearrangement links TRBV9 to TRBJ1-2, with D possibly being TRBD1 (6 bases). The CDR3 is made up of 15 amino acids. V lost 6 bases to trimming and J lost 0 bases, with 15 bases between them. Germline lookup yields CDR1 SGDLS and CDR2 YYNGEE.

This chain joins TRBV5-4 and TRBJ2-1; 7 bases match TRBD2. Trimming took 0 bases from V and 6 from J; bases not matched to a gene: 3. The CDR3 loop spans 14 amino acids. Germline V gene sequence: CDR1 SGHNT, CDR2 YYREEE (reference sequence). The CDR3 DNA is TGTGCCAGCAGCTTGGTAGCGGGTAGCAATGAGCAGTTCTTC. Its protein is CASSLVAGSNEQFF.

The chain links TRBV27 to TRBJ2-5, with D possibly being TRBD1 or TRBD2 (5 bases each). V was shortened by 8 bases and J by 5 bases, with 24 bases between the two germline ends. Germline V gene data show CDR1 as MNHEY and CDR2 as SMNVEV (reference sequence). This CDR3 is built from 16 residues. CDR3 in amino acids: CASSPTPGTPQETQYF. CDR3 DNA sequence: TGTGCCAGCTCCCCTACACCCGGGACCCCACAGGAGACCCAGTACTTC.

This CDR3 reads CASSLLTGRYGYTF. CDR3 coding DNA: TGTGCCAGCAGCCTCCTGACAGGTCGCTATGGCTACACCTTC. This chain links TRBV5-4 with TRBJ1-2; D may be TRBD1 (6 bases). The CDR3 totals 14 residues. Germline V gene lookup returns CDR1 SGHNT and CDR2 YYREEE (reference sequence). V was shortened by 4 bases and J by 4 bases, with 14 bases between the two germline ends.

The V call is TRBV21-1, the J call TRBJ2-4; the table's D call, TRBD2, was not checked against the DNA. TRBV21-1 is an annotated pseudogene. The CDR3 is 20 amino acids. In nucleotides, the CDR3 is TGTGCCAGCAGCAAAGCCTCATGGACCAATCTAGCGCCCGGGGGGAACATTCAGTACTTC. Translating it yields CASSKASWTNLAPGGNIQYF.

The chain joins TRBV24-1 to TRBJ2-1; 10 bases align to TRBD1. The CDR3 spans 16 residues. Losses at the gene ends were 3 bases for V and 5 bases for J; bases not matched to a gene: 6. Per germline, CDR1 KGHDR and CDR2 SFDVKD. The CDR3 protein is CATSDIGTGDHNEQFF. The CDR3 region has the DNA TGTGCCACCAGTGATATAGGGACAGGGGACCACAATGAGCAGTTCTTC.